This is a list of T cell receptor beta chains from one sample in a study of T-cell memory formation after mild COVID-19. MiXCR, applied by TCRdb to the 5' RACE reads, yields one record per CDR3 protein. The data show approximately 100,000 distinct CDR3 sequences, 11% seen once. The sequencing sample was made of PBMCs or a T cell subset sorted from them (not recorded which). The receptors stem from a man between 18 and 29 years old who had mild COVID-19 (a few samples of this study predate the infection). Cell type and time point are not known. CDR3s include the opening cysteine and the closing phenylalanine or tryptophan. A D gene is named only where the DNA matches it firmly. Size values are once, few and many counts, or a class for expanded clones, and some rows have none.

d_call | j_call | clone_size | v_call | cdr3_nt | cdr3_aa
NA | TRBJ2-1 | NA | TRBV12-3/TRBV12-4 | TGTGCCAGCAGTCGCCGGGCGAGGCAGGTTGGGCAGTTCTTC | CASSRRARQVGQFF
NA | TRBJ1-2 | NA | TRBV29-1 | TGCAGCGTTGCTTTGGACAGCGAAAGCTATGGCTACACCTTC | CSVALDSESYGYTF
NA | TRBJ2-3 | few | TRBV25-1 | TGTGCCAGCAGTGTGACAGGCGGGTGGGCAGATACGCAGTATTTT | CASSVTGGWADTQYF
TRBD1 | TRBJ1-5 | many | TRBV7-6 | TGTGCCAGCAGCCCGGGACAGGGGAGCAATCAGCCCCAGCATTTT | CASSPGQGSNQPQHF
TRBD1 | TRBJ1-1 | many | TRBV5-1 | TGCGCCAGCAGCTTCTGGACAGGGACGAACACTGAAGCTTTCTTT | CASSFWTGTNTEAFF
NA | TRBJ2-2 | few | TRBV6-6 | TGTGCCAGCAGTCCGCTTCAGGGGTCGCGCACCGGGGAGCTGTTTTTT | CASSPLQGSRTGELFF
TRBD1 | TRBJ2-7 | NA | TRBV29-1 | TGCAGCGTCCCGGGACAGGGGGCCTACGAGCAGTACTTC | CSVPGQGAYEQYF
TRBD2 | TRBJ2-3 | many | TRBV7-2 | TGTGCCAGCATCCGGGGGGGCTCTAGCACAGATACGCAGTATTTT | CASIRGGSSTDTQYF
TRBD1 | TRBJ2-1 | NA | TRBV30 | TGTGCCTGGCTCCCAGGGGGCAATGAGCAGTTCTTC | CAWLPGGNEQFF
NA | TRBJ1-2 | few | TRBV4-1 | TGCGCCAGCAGACAGCCTATTGGGGGCTACACCTTC | CASRQPIGGYTF
NA | TRBJ2-7 | NA | TRBV5-5 | TGTGCCAGCAGCTTGGAAGGGTTCGAGCAGTACTTC | CASSLEGFEQYF
NA | TRBJ1-2 | NA | TRBV13 | TGTGCCAGCATCGTCCGGGACCGGGTTTATGGCTACACCTTC | CASIVRDRVYGYTF